This TCR beta chain was captured by sequencing in a study of T-cell reconstitution after alpha-beta-depleted transplantation in children. Study-level points and caveats: There were some patients whose high TCRbeta diversity at day 60 came from surviving recipient T cells and thymic progenitors. At the one-year point after transplant, T-cell counts and TCRbeta diversity were found to come mostly from T cells that had been newly produced. About two months after transplant, alpha-beta T cells reportedly came from several hundred expanded graft clones.

With respect to this clonotype: Its target is unknown.

The CDR3 spans 13 residues. Unique molecular identifiers were used in preparing the TCRbeta library. TCRdb reanalysed the PCR reads using MiXCR and keeps one entry per CDR3 protein. The table records 250,000 to 400,000 distinct CDR3 sequences, 23% of them present only once. This TCR was sampled from a male patient under 18 who had a stem cell transplant for acute lymphoblastic leukemia, so the T cells may come from the graft donor. The V call is TRBV21-1, the J call TRBJ2-1; the table's D call, TRBD2, was not checked against the DNA. TRBV21-1 is deemed a pseudogene. This specimen consisted of PBMCs, mostly from graft donor cells, obtained 180 days after TCRalphabeta/CD19-depleted stem cell transplant. The CDR3 loop is CASSATSINEQFF. Here the CDR3 DNA reads TGTGCCAGCAGCGCGACTAGTATCAATGAGCAGTTCTTC.